This TCR beta chain is drawn from a study of beta chain features in type 1 diabetes. Study observations and caveats: cDNA-based reads could over-represent cells with high TCR expression.

The authors reverse transcribed all of the isolated RNA, so sequencing captured expressed TCRB transcripts. The average output of naive, central memory and regulatory T cell samples was approximately 3.8 million reads. Repertoires were generated with immunoSEQ multiplex PCR, while TCRdb's copy carries only in-frame clones and drops some. This sample carries about 900,000 clones, 15% to 20% of them seen once, and the ten largest clones take 0.023%. Per the germline V gene, CDR1 is MNHEY and CDR2 is SVGAGI. This CDR3 comprises 15 residues. V was clipped by 6 bases and J by 2 bases, with 14 bases between them. Worth noting for this clone: No antigen is known for it.

Stem cell-like memory, regulatory, central memory and naive CD4+ cells were sorted via CD45RO/CCR7/CD25/CD127/CD95/CD27. Sample: naive CD4+ T cells from blood. The sequence was collected from a woman younger than 30 in good health. The genes are TRBV6-5 and TRBJ1-3; a weak D match, TRBD1 (5 bases). The CDR3 DNA is TGTGCCAGCAGGCCCCCGGGGGTACCTGGAAACACCATATATTTT. Encoded protein: CASRPPGVPGNTIYF.